One sample yielded the 7 T cell receptor beta chains listed below, sequenced in a study of T cells expressing NK-cell markers. TCRdb re-called the 5' RACE reads; every CDR3 protein appears as one record, without DNA. In all, the sample yields approximately 170,000 distinct CDR3 sequences. Input material: blood T cells: a sorted CD56 or NKG2C T cell subset, CD4+ or CD8+ T cells, or bulk PBMC T cells (not recorded which). The receptors were sampled from a man aged 18 to 69 in good health.

This chain joins TRBV11-2 and TRBJ1-1. The CDR3 is 15 amino acids. Germline V lookup: CDR1 SGHAT, CDR2 FQNNGV. The CDR3 reads CASSYSARLNTEAFF.

The chain couples TRBV4-2 to TRBJ1-5. This CDR3 spans 15 amino acids. The germline CDR1 and CDR2 sequences are LGHNA and YNFKEQ. This chain's CDR3 is CASSQEGQDIRPQHF.

CDR3 in amino acids: CASSSVSTNEKLFF. The J gene is TRBJ1-4, the V gene TRBV6-5. CDR1 MNHEY and CDR2 SVGAGI come from the germline V gene. The CDR3 covers 14 residues.

J is TRBJ1-5 and V is TRBV3-1. This CDR3 spans 15 amino acids. Per the germline V gene, CDR1 is LGHDT and CDR2 is YNNKEL (reference sequence). CDR3 amino acids: CASSQELSANQPQHF. The variable domain in full, with the rest retrieved from reference TRBV3-1 and TRBJ1-5, is DTAVSQTPKYLVTQMGNDKSIKCEQNLGHDTMYWYKQDSKKFLKIMFSYNNKELIINETVPNRFSPKSPDKAHLNLHINSLELGDSAVYFCASSQELSANQPQHFGDGTRLSIL.

The CDR3 sequence is CASSQAQDRNYEQYF. This sequence joins TRBV4-1 and TRBJ2-7; TCRdb's D gene call, TRBD1, goes unchecked for lack of DNA. The germline gives CDR1 MGHRA, CDR2 YSYEKL. The CDR3 is made up of 15 amino acids.

This chain connects TRBV6-2 or TRBV6-3 to TRBJ2-2. The CDR3 runs to 14 residues. CDR1 is MNHEY and CDR2 is SVGEGT in the germline V gene. The CDR3: CASSYSIRTGELFF.

CDR3 region: CASSPAQINEAFF. The chain combines TRBV4-1 with TRBJ1-1. CDR1 is MGHRA and CDR2 is YSYEKL in the germline V gene. This CDR3 spans 13 amino acids.